The next 17 T cell receptor beta chains were all read from a single sample in a study of blood T cells in healthy people across ages. Primers used in a second PCR of about 6 to 12 cycles were a sample-barcoded 5' primer and a J-beta primer mix. TCRdb itself ran the 5' RACE reads through MiXCR, one entry per CDR3 protein. Here the sample spans almost 1 million distinct CDR3 sequences, about 53% being singletons. The sequencing sample was made of blood. Receptors originate from a woman in her fifties or sixties in good health.

The rearrangement uses TRBV20-1 and TRBJ2-7, with 9 bases identical to TRBD1. Per germline, CDR1 DFQATT and CDR2 SNEGSKA (reference sequence). The CDR3 sequence is 13 residues long. The V gene end was trimmed by 2 bases and the J gene end by 5 bases; junction bases not matched to a gene: 4. The CDR3: CSARYRGLHEQYF. For the CDR3, the DNA is TGCAGTGCTAGATACAGGGGGCTCCACGAGCAGTACTTC.

The chain combines TRBV21-1 with TRBJ1-2; TRBD1, the table's D call, was not compared with the DNA. TRBV21-1 is described as a pseudogene. The CDR3 covers 14 residues. The CDR3 DNA sequence: TGTGCCAGCACCACACAGGGAATGGACTATGGCTACACCTTC. Encoded protein: CASTTQGMDYGYTF.

The rearrangement uses TRBV18 and TRBJ2-7, with TRBD1 matching over 11 bases. With V trimmed by 5 bases and J by 4 bases, 10 bases remained unmatched. This CDR3 has 16 amino acids. CDR1 and CDR2 (germline): KGHSH, LQKENI. The CDR3 protein is CASSYGQGAGLYEQYF. The CDR3 region has the DNA TGTGCCAGCTCATATGGACAGGGGGCGGGCCTGTACGAGCAGTACTTC.

The CDR3 here is CASSLQSYQPQHF. The CDR3 DNA follows: TGTGCCAGCAGCTTGCAGAGTTATCAGCCCCAGCATTTT. The V call is TRBV7-9, the J call TRBJ1-5; D is uncertain. The V and J ends lost 3 bases and 5 bases respectively, with 8 bases between them. The germline gives CDR1 SEHNR, CDR2 FQNEAQ (reference sequence). This CDR3 comprises 13 residues.

The CDR3 here is CASSLIVGLGEQYF. In DNA form, the CDR3 reads TGTGCCAGCAGCTTGATCGTAGGCCTTGGCGAGCAGTACTTC. The genes are TRBV7-2 and TRBJ2-7, with D uncertain. V was shortened by 3 bases and J by 6 bases, with 15 bases between the two germline ends. The germline CDR1 and CDR2 sequences are SGHTA and FQGNSA. The CDR3 runs 14 residues. Variable domain in full (rest from reference TRBV7-2 and TRBJ2-7): GAGVSQSPSNKVTEKGKDVELRCDPISGHTALYWYRQSLGQGLEFLIYFQGNSAPDKSGLPSDRFSAERTGGSVSTLTIQRTQQEDSAVYLCASSLIVGLGEQYFGPGTRLTVT.

About this clonotype: A much larger clone lies a single base off, so this may be a read error. The chain employs TRBV5-5 and TRBJ2-1; D uncertain. From germline, CDR1 is SGHKS and CDR2 YYEKEE (reference sequence). The CDR3 has 15 residues. Trimming pared 2 bases from V and 0 bases from J, leaving 9 bases between. DNA of the CDR3: TGTGCCAGCAGCTTCGCTTTTAGCTCCTACAATGAGCAGTTCTTC. This gives the protein CASSFAFSSYNEQFF.

This clonotype was detected only a few times. The chain couples TRBV5-1 to TRBJ1-2; 8 nucleotides line up with TRBD1. V lost 6 bases, J lost 3 bases, and 7 bases stayed unmatched. The germline V gene has CDR1 SGHRS and CDR2 YFSETQ. CDR3 length equals 14 residues. The CDR3 nucleotides read TGCGCCAGCACCGCCGGGACAGGCCACTATGGCTACACCTTC. This gives the protein CASTAGTGHYGYTF. The full variable domain, its missing parts supplied by reference TRBV5-1 and TRBJ1-2, is KAGVTQTPRYLIKTRGQQVTLSCSPISGHRSVSWYQQTPGQGLQFLFEYFSETQRNKGNFPGRFSGRQFSNSRSEMNVSTLELGDSALYLCASTAGTGHYGYTFGSGTRLTVV.

The CDR3 spells CASSQRDSTNEKLFF. The CDR3 nucleotides are TGTGCCAGCAGCCAAAGGGACAGCACTAATGAAAAACTGTTTTTT. The J gene is TRBJ1-4, the V gene TRBV3-1, with 7 bases that match TRBD1. CDR3 length equals 15 residues. The V gene's germline CDR1 is LGHDT and CDR2 YNNKEL (reference sequence). The ends lost 2 bases at V and 2 bases at J; junction bases unmatched: 2.

A word on this clonotype: This sequence may be a read error, since a much larger clone differs from it by one base. V is TRBV27 and J is TRBJ2-7; D ambiguous. CDR1 and CDR2 from the germline V gene are MNHEY and SMNVEV (reference sequence). The CDR3 totals 13 residues. The DNA of the CDR3 is TGTGCCAGCAGTCTCCGGGTCGGCTACGGGCAGTACTTC. It codes for CASSLRVGYGQYF.

The chain is built from TRBV12-5 and TRBJ2-1; TRBD1 matches at 7 bases. Germline trimming cut 3 bases from V and 9 bases from J; bases unmatched to any gene: 2. Germline V gene data show CDR1 as LGHNT and CDR2 as FRNRAP. The CDR3 has 12 residues. The CDR3 nucleotides read TGTGCTAGTGGTTTCAACAGGGGTGAGCAGTTCTTC. The encoded protein is CASGFNRGEQFF.

This clonotype was detected ten times or more. This chain links TRBV7-9 with TRBJ2-3, with TRBD2 matching over 8 bases. V shed 5 bases and J 1 base; nucleotides not matched to a gene: 11. The CDR3 runs to 17 residues. From germline, CDR1 is SEHNR and CDR2 FQNEAQ (reference sequence). CDR3 loop: CASSPGRAGSRTDTQYF. CDR3 in DNA: TGTGCCAGCAGCCCCGGGAGGGCAGGGTCTCGCACAGATACGCAGTATTTT.

The CDR3 sequence: CASRDRDRGPREQYF. The CDR3, as DNA: TGTGCCAGCAGAGACCGGGACAGGGGTCCCCGCGAGCAGTACTTC. The chain is built from TRBV7-2 and TRBJ2-7; 10 bases align to TRBD1. Germline CDR1 reads SGHTA; CDR2 reads FQGNSA. Trimming took 6 bases from V and 6 from J; bases not matched to a gene: 11. The CDR3 totals 15 residues.

This clonotype was seen a few times. The chain is built from TRBV5-1 and TRBJ2-7; TRBD2 might be the D (6 bases). The V end was cut by 4 bases, the J end by 2 bases, with 16 bases between. The CDR3 sequence is 15 residues long. The germline V gene encodes CDR1 SGHRS and CDR2 YFSETQ. The CDR3 region is CASSDSASVTYEQYF. CDR3 nucleotide sequence: TGCGCCAGCAGCGACTCCGCTAGCGTCACCTACGAGCAGTACTTC.

This clonotype turned up a few times. The V and J genes are TRBV12-3 or TRBV12-4 and TRBJ1-1, with 7 nucleotides matching TRBD1. This CDR3 is built from 13 residues. Trimming took 6 bases from V and 5 from J; bases not matched to a gene: 6. The CDR3, as DNA: TGTGCCAGCAGCTCCAGACAGGGAACTGAAGCTTTCTTT. Translation gives CASSSRQGTEAFF.

The chain employs TRBV6-1 and TRBJ2-7; the D gene is possibly TRBD2 (5 bases). Between the trimmed V and J ends, which lost 10 bases and 2 bases, there was a span of 24 bases. The CDR3 sequence is 16 residues long. Germline lookup yields CDR1 MNHNS and CDR2 SASEGT. The CDR3 nucleotides are TGTGCCACCAGCATAGGGAGCCTGACGGGAACCTACGAGCAGTACTTC. This translates into CATSIGSLTGTYEQYF.

Points on this clonotype: A much larger clone is a single base away; this may be a read error. The genes are TRBV20-1 and TRBJ2-5, with D possibly being TRBD2 (5 bases). The J call may be wrong; the DNA end is better matched by TRBJ2-7. This CDR3 contains 14 residues. CDR1 and CDR2 from the germline V gene are DFQATT and SNEGSKA (reference sequence). The CDR3 here is CSARGIRENCEQYF. CDR3 coding DNA: TGCAGTGCTAGAGGCATACGGGAAAATTGCGAGCAGTACTTC.

The V gene is TRBV5-1, the J gene TRBJ2-7; D possibly corresponds to TRBD1 (5 bases). The V gene lost 4 bases and the J gene lost 2 bases, with 16 bases spanning the gap. Looked up from germline, CDR1 is SGHRS and CDR2 is YFSETQ. The CDR3 contains 15 residues. The CDR3 bases are TGCGCCAGCAGCGCCGACAGAATCGACGCCTACGAGCAGTACTTC. Translated, it gives CASSADRIDAYEQYF.